These 2 T cell receptor beta chains were sequenced from one sample in a study of T cell repertoires in cytomegalovirus infection. MiXCR, run by TCRdb on the reads, gives a single entry per CDR3 protein. The table lists some 320,000 distinct CDR3 sequences, around 9.5% of them singletons. The sample comprised PBMCs. The source of these receptors is a human donor in good health (CMV status not recorded). Some clones in this sample may be carry-over from other donors' samples.

This clonotype came up many times. This chain joins TRBV7-2 and TRBJ1-5; 9 nucleotides match TRBD1. The V and J ends lost 1 base and 6 bases, in that order; junction bases with no gene match: 4. Germline V gives CDR1 SGHTA, CDR2 FQGNSA. This CDR3 comprises 15 residues. In DNA, the CDR3 is TGTGCCAGCAGCTTAGACACAGGGGGCGGTCAGCCCCAGCATTTT. Its protein product is CASSLDTGGGQPQHF.

This clonotype was found a few times. V and J are TRBV9 and TRBJ1-2, with D perhaps matching TRBD1 (6 bases). The CDR3 spans 15 residues. In germline, CDR1 is SGDLS, CDR2 YYNGEE. Trimming removed 4 bases at V and 1 base at J, with 14 bases between. In nucleotides, the CDR3 is TGTGCCAGCAGCCAAGGGACATCCCTTAACTATGGCTACACCTTC. It specifies CASSQGTSLNYGYTF.